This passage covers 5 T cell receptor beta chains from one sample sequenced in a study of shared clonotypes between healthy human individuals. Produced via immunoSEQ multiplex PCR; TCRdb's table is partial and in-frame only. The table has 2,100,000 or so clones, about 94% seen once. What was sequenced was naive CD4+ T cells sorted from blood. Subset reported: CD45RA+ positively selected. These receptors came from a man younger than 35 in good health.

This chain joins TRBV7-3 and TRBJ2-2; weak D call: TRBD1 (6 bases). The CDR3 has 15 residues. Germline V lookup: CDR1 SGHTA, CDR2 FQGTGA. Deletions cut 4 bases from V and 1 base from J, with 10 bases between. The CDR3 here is CASSSKTGNTGELFF. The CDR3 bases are TGTGCCAGCAGCTCCAAGACAGGGAACACCGGGGAGCTGTTTTTT.

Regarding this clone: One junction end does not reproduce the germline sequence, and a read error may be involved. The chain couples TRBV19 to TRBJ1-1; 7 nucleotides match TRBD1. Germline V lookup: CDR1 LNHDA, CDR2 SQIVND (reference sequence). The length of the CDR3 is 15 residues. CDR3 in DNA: TGCGCGGCCGGGGCGACAGGGTCCTTGAGGACTGAAGCTTTCTTT. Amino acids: CAAGATGSLRTEAFF.

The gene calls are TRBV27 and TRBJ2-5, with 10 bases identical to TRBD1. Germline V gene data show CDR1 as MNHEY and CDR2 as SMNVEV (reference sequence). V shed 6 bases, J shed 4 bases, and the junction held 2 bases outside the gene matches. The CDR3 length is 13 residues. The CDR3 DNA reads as TGTGCCAGCAGCCGGGACAGGGGAGAGACCCAGTACTTC. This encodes CASSRDRGETQYF.

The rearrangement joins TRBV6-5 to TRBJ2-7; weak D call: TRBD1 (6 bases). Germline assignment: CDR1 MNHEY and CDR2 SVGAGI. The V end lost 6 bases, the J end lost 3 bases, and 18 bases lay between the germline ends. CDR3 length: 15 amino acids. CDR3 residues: CASSPTQGQGYEQYF. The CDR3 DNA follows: TGTGCCAGCAGCCCTACACAGGGTCAAGGCTACGAGCAGTACTTC.

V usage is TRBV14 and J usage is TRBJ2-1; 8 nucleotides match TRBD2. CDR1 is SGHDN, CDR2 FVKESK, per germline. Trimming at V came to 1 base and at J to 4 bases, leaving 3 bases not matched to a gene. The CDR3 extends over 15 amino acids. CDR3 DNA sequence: TGTGCCAGCAGCCAAGTCGGGGGGGCTTACAATGAGCAGTTCTTC. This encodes CASSQVGGAYNEQFF.